This T cell receptor beta chain was recorded in a study of cytomegalovirus exposure and HLA in healthy donors. A remark on this clone: The antigen is not known.

The V and J ends lost 2 bases and 6 bases respectively, with 11 bases between them. Germline-derived CDR1 and CDR2 are LNHDA and SQIVND (reference sequence). The CDR3 consists of 14 residues. Study-wide points: A missense variant in DCLRE1C was later tied to TCR beta V- and J-gene trimming. The study designated 164 TCR beta chains cytomegalovirus-associated. V segments that were indistinguishable, TRBV6-2 and TRBV6-3 among them, were omitted from analysis.

PCR used 60 Vbeta primers and 13 Jbeta primers. Sequencing was performed with immunoSEQ multiplex PCR; in TCRdb, only in-frame clones are kept and a portion is missing. In the table there are 120,000 to 150,000 clones, almost 80% of which are singletons. The source is a woman aged 40 to 50 in good health and CMV-seropositive. This chain connects TRBV19 to TRBJ1-5; D ambiguous. Sample: PBMCs. In DNA, the CDR3 is TGTGCCAGTAGTATAATCGAAGTCGGTCAGCCCCAGCATTTT. This sequence encodes CASSIIEVGQPQHF.